This TCR beta chain was obtained from a study of T cells in Graves' hyperthyroidism and ophthalmopathy. Looking at the study overall: Blood from the periphery was taken at initial diagnosis, before any treatment.

This clonotype appeared a few times. Its antigen is still unknown. Findings and limits, study-wide: Separation of ophthalmopathy from stable hyperthyroidism was achieved by a 13 V-J model.

The germline CDR1 and CDR2 sequences are LGHNA and YSLEER. The CDR3 length is 13 residues. The V segment lost 3 bases and the J segment 5 bases; nucleotides outside the gene matches: 3. From RNA transcripts, TCR beta CDR3 regions were amplified. When the TCR CDR3 underwent first-round RT-PCR, the HTBI primer set was used. TCRdb re-called the multiplex PCR reads with MiXCR, one entry per CDR3 protein. The sample holds hundreds of thousands of distinct CDR3 sequences, approximately 14% seen once. Sequenced sample: blood. This receptor was identified in a woman aged 45 to 65 with Graves' ophthalmopathy. This chain uses TRBV4-3 with TRBJ2-7; 8 bases align to TRBD1. The CDR3 DNA sequence: TGCGCCAGCAGCCACGGACAGGGAAACGAGCAGTACTTC. It translates to CASSHGQGNEQYF.